The clone carrying this T cell receptor beta chain is large (0.1 to 1%) by share. As yet, its antigen is unknown. The entry originates in a study of neurological immune-mediated disorders. Findings of the study overall: Across subjects, expanded clones had no CDR3 amino acid sequences in common, pointing to private repertoires in all groups. Levels of TCR clonal expansion peaked in HTLV-1-associated myelopathy and reached their lowest in multiple sclerosis, under those of healthy controls.

Sorted libraries were made with about a million CD4+ or CD8+ T cells. The V end lost 3 bases, the J end lost 0 bases, and 38 bases lay between the germline ends. CDR1 and CDR2 (germline): MNHEY, SVGEGT. This CDR3 is built from 24 residues. Every sequencing run returned over 200 million TCR-beta sequences, which were derived from 15-18 subjects. TCRdb ran MiXCR on the 5' RACE reads and lists one entry per CDR3 protein. This sample yields around 20,000 distinct CDR3 sequences, of which 5% to 7% are seen a single time; about 42% belongs to the top ten. The source material was CD8+ T cells from blood. The V and J genes are TRBV6-2 or TRBV6-3 and TRBJ1-1; the D is unclear. The receptor was isolated from a man aged 18 to 29 in good health. CDR3 protein: CASSYRVARPGVPINYGVNTEAFF. CDR3 in DNA: TGTGCCAGCAGTTATCGGGTCGCTCGGCCCGGAGTACCCATCAACTACGGAGTGAACACTGAAGCTTTCTTT.